The rows below give T cell receptor beta chains drawn from one sample of a study of T cells in Graves' hyperthyroidism and ophthalmopathy. TCRdb called the multiplex PCR reads again in MiXCR, with one record for every CDR3 protein. The table includes roughly 100,000 distinct CDR3 sequences, under 65% detected once. Sequenced sample: blood. Receptor source: a woman between 40 and 55 years old with Graves' hyperthyroidism. The CDR3 runs from the conserved cysteine through the conserved F or W. A D gene is named only where the DNA matches it firmly. A clone size is listed for some rows: how often the clone was seen (once, few, many), or a class if it is expanded.

clone_size d_call j_call v_call cdr3_nt cdr3_aa
NA NA TRBJ2-2 TRBV7-2 TGTGCCTGGAGCATTAGCGGCACCGGGGAGCTGTTTTTT CAWSISGTGELFF
few NA TRBJ2-7 TRBV7-8 TGTGCCAGCAGCTTAGTGGGGGCTAGCTCCTACGAGCAGTACTTC CASSLVGASSYEQYF
NA NA TRBJ2-5 TRBV5-1 TGTGCCAGCAGTGAAGTCAGGGTGCCTGGAGAGACCCAGTACTTC CASSEVRVPGETQYF
NA TRBD1 TRBJ2-5 TRBV20-1 TGCAGTGCCCGACAGGGGAGTCGGGAAGAGACCCAGTACTTC CSARQGSREETQYF
once NA TRBJ1-6 TRBV2 TGTGCCAGCACTCCGGACACGAACACCGGGGAATACAGATCACCCCTCCACTTT CASTPDTNTGEYRSPLHF
many NA TRBJ1-1 TRBV7-8 TGTGCCAGCAGCTTAGACATGAACACTGAAGCTTTCTTT CASSLDMNTEAFF
NA NA TRBJ1-2 TRBV29-1 TGCAGCGTTGAGACGGACCGGTTCTATGGCTACACCTTC CSVETDRFYGYTF
many TRBD1 TRBJ1-5 TRBV7-3 TGTGCCAGCAGCTTAATGACAGGGTTTCAGCCCCAGCATTTT CASSLMTGFQPQHF
many NA TRBJ1-1 TRBV20-1 TGCAGTGCTAGAGATCGAACAGTCATGAACACTGAAGCTTTCTTT CSARDRTVMNTEAFF
once TRBD2 TRBJ2-7 TRBV7-2 TGTGCCAGCAGCCGTTGGACTAGCGAAGGAGGCGAGCAGTACTTC CASSRWTSEGGEQYF
NA TRBD1 TRBJ2-7 TRBV7-9 TGTGCCAGCAGCGGGACAGGGACAGAGGACGAGCAGTACTTC CASSGTGTEDEQYF
many NA TRBJ1-5 TRBV12-3/TRBV12-4 TGTGCCAGCAGTCCATTTAGCAATCAGCCCCAGCATTTT CASSPFSNQPQHF
NA NA TRBJ1-5 TRBV7-9 TGTGCCAGCAGCGAGGCGGGGGGACAAAATCAGCCCCAGCATTTT CASSEAGGQNQPQHF
NA NA TRBJ1-2 TRBV7-3 TGTGCCAGCAGCCCTACAGTGGGAGCTAACTATGGCTACACCTTC CASSPTVGANYGYTF
once NA TRBJ2-5 TRBV25-1 TGTGCCAGCAGTGCTAGGAGGCAGCTAGTCGGAGAGACCCAGTACTTC CASSARRQLVGETQYF
NA NA TRBJ1-2 TRBV29-1 TGCAGCGCCAGCAGCTTGAACACGGAGGCACGGTTCTATGGCTACACCTTC CSASSLNTEARFYGYTF
NA TRBD1 TRBJ1-2 TRBV25-1 TGTGCCAGCATTGGGACAGACTATGGCTACACCTTC CASIGTDYGYTF
NA NA TRBJ2-1 TRBV7-2 TGTGCCAGCAGCTTGACGGACTGGGGTGGTGAGCAGTTCTTC CASSLTDWGGEQFF
NA NA TRBJ2-1 TRBV10-3 TGTGCCATCAGTGGGTCTGGCAGACGGAATGAGCAGTTCTTC CAISGSGRRNEQFF
NA TRBD1 TRBJ1-5 TRBV5-8 TGTGCCAGCACACACCGCGGGACAGGGAACAATCAGCCCCAGCATTTT CASTHRGTGNNQPQHF
NA TRBD2 TRBJ2-5 TRBV12-3/TRBV12-4 TGTGCCAGCAGTTTGCGACTTGGACTAGCGGGAGTCAGGGAGACCCAGTACTTC CASSLRLGLAGVRETQYF
NA TRBD1 TRBJ1-6 TRBV10-3 TGTGCTGGTAGACAGGGCCCTAATTCACCCCTCCACTTT CAGRQGPNSPLHF
NA NA TRBJ2-7 TRBV10-3 TGTGCCATCAGTCCTGGCGGGACAACCTACGAGCAGTACTTC CAISPGGTTYEQYF
many TRBD2 TRBJ2-7 TRBV2 TGTGCCAGCAGTGAATGGGGGGACTACTACGAGCAGTACTTC CASSEWGDYYEQYF
many TRBD2 TRBJ2-7 TRBV7-8 TGTGCCAGCAGCTTCCGTGGAGCTAGCGGGGTGGGCGAGCAGTACTTC CASSFRGASGVGEQYF
NA NA TRBJ2-5 TRBV20-1 TGCAGTGCTAGTAAGGGGGGCGTAGAGACCCAGTACTTC CSASKGGVETQYF
NA TRBD2 TRBJ2-3 TRBV13 TGTGCCAGCAGCCGACTAGCGGGAGGGCCCGGAGATACGCAGTATTTT CASSRLAGGPGDTQYF
many TRBD1 TRBJ1-1 TRBV5-1 TGCGCCAGCAGCTTCCAGGACAGGGAGGGTAGGGCTTTCTTT CASSFQDREGRAFF
NA NA TRBJ2-6 TRBV29-1 TGCAGCGTTGACAACACTGAAGCTTTC CSVDNTEAF
many TRBD1 TRBJ2-7 TRBV6-5 TGTGCCAGCAAAACCGGGGACAGGCCTACCTACGAGCAGTACTTC CASKTGDRPTYEQYF
many NA TRBJ1-2 TRBV5-5 TGTGCCAGCAGCTTGGTCTCCGGGGGCGGGAACTATGGCTACACCTTC CASSLVSGGGNYGYTF
NA TRBD1 TRBJ1-1 TRBV15 TGTGCCACCAGCAAGGACAGGGACACTGAAGCTTTCTTT CATSKDRDTEAFF
many TRBD1 TRBJ2-2 TRBV2 TGTGCCAGCAGTCGAACTGACAGGGGGCCCGGGGAGGGCGGGGAGCTGTTTTTT CASSRTDRGPGEGGELFF
many NA TRBJ2-5 TRBV6-5 TGTGCCAGCAGTTTTGCCCCCAGAACAGGGAAGGAGACCCAGTACTTC CASSFAPRTGKETQYF
few TRBD1 TRBJ1-4 TRBV25-1 TGTGCCAGCAGTTTACGGACAGGGCTTAATGAAAAACTGTTTTTT CASSLRTGLNEKLFF
many NA TRBJ1-2 TRBV6-6 TGTGCCAGCAGTTACTCCCCGAACTATGGCTACACCTTC CASSYSPNYGYTF
many TRBD1 TRBJ1-4 TRBV12-3/TRBV12-4 TGTGCCAGCAGTTGGGCCAACAGGGGGGGAGAAAAACTGTTTTTT CASSWANRGGEKLFF
once TRBD2 TRBJ2-5 TRBV7-3 TGTGCCAGCTCCCCCGGGAGGGGACAAGAGACCCAGTACTTC CASSPGRGQETQYF
NA NA TRBJ1-2 TRBV29-1 TGCAGCAGTGACAGGAGGGCCCTAGGCTATGGCTACACCTTC CSSDRRALGYGYTF
NA NA TRBJ1-1 TRBV10-3 TGTGCCATCAGTGAGGGGGGTACTGAAGCTTTCTTT CAISEGGTEAFF
NA TRBD1 TRBJ1-2 TRBV12-3/TRBV12-4 TGTGCCAGCAGTATGAACCCGGGACAGGGGCATGGCTACACCTTC CASSMNPGQGHGYTF
many NA TRBJ1-1 TRBV2 TGTGCCAGCAGTGAAGCACCGGGACCGATCGAAAAGAACACTGAAGCTTTCTTT CASSEAPGPIEKNTEAFF
NA NA TRBJ2-2 TRBV7-9 TGTGCCGGCAGCCTGGCAGCTAACACCGGGGAGCTGTTTTTT CAGSLAANTGELFF
NA NA TRBJ1-1 TRBV7-9 TGCGCCAGCAGCTTGGAGGCAGGGCGGAACACTGAAGCTTTCTTT CASSLEAGRNTEAFF
many NA TRBJ2-7 TRBV7-2 TGTGCCAGCAGCTTAAGTTTCGGGTCCTACGAGCAGTACTTC CASSLSFGSYEQYF
many NA TRBJ1-2 TRBV14 TGTGCCAGCAGTCCACAGGGACATGGCTACACCTTC CASSPQGHGYTF
many NA TRBJ2-5 TRBV28 TGTGCCAGCAGTCCCCTAGGGGGTTACGAGACCCAGTACTTC CASSPLGGYETQYF
many TRBD1 TRBJ1-5 TRBV10-3 TGTGCCATCAGCCAGACAGGGGTTGGCAATCAGCCCCAGCATTTT CAISQTGVGNQPQHF
NA NA TRBJ1-2 TRBV29-1 TGCAGCGTTGATGAAGGGGCAGGGCGAGATGGCTACACCTTC CSVDEGAGRDGYTF
NA NA TRBJ1-2 TRBV7-6 TGTGCCAGCAGTGCTATCCAGGCCTCGGGCTATGGCTACACCTTC CASSAIQASGYGYTF
many NA TRBJ1-1 TRBV5-1 TGCGCCAGCAGCTCTAGAGGCAAACAGAACACTGAAGCTTTCTTT CASSSRGKQNTEAFF
NA NA TRBJ1-1 TRBV4-1 TGCGCCAGCACCTTATTTCAGTGGGGATTTGAAGCTTTCTTT CASTLFQWGFEAFF